The next 7 T cell receptor beta chains were all read from a single sample in a study of OX40 agonist ivuxolimab in advanced cancers. The method behind the library was the immunoSEQ multiplex PCR assay. This immuneACCESS table, as held by TCRdb, lists in-frame sequences with V and J called but not all clones. Of the missing ones, under half trace to an unresolved V gene in checked studies; the others have no known cause. The sample profile shows fewer than 85,000 clones; around 84% of them were found once. The top ten hold roughly 6.3% of the sample. The sample here was CD4+ or CD8+ T cells sorted from blood, taken in a trial of the OX40 agonist ivuxolimab. The receptors were sampled from an adult with an advanced solid tumor such as melanoma, head and neck, liver or kidney cancer.

CDR3 in DNA: TGTGCCAGCAGGCAGGACAGGGACGCTGGAAAACTGTTTTTT. This encodes CASRQDRDAGKLFF. This chain joins TRBV27 and TRBJ1-4; 8 nucleotides agree with TRBD1. Trimming cost V 6 bases and J 10 bases; bases outside gene matches: 10. The germline V gene has CDR1 MNHEY and CDR2 SMNVEV (reference sequence). CDR3 length: 14 amino acids.

This rearrangement joins TRBV6-1 to TRBJ2-7; D is perhaps TRBD1 (5 bases). Germline values: CDR1 MNHNS, CDR2 SASEGT. Trimming cost V 6 bases and J 0 bases, with 15 bases left between them. The CDR3 loop spans 15 amino acids. The CDR3 loop reads CASRRVTGPSYEQYV. In DNA form, the CDR3 reads TGTGCCAGCAGGCGTGTTACAGGCCCCTCCTACGAGCAGTACGTC.

This clone was counted between two and nine times. This chain links TRBV19 with TRBJ2-5; D gene ambiguous. CDR3 length: 15 amino acids. Germline CDR1 reads LNHDA; CDR2 reads SQIVND (reference sequence). The V end lost 4 bases, the J end lost 2 bases, and 14 bases lay between the germline ends. The CDR3 reads CASSTFGQTQETQYF. The CDR3 DNA follows: TGTGCCAGTAGTACGTTTGGGCAGACACAAGAGACCCAGTACTTC.

This rearrangement joins TRBV10-3 to TRBJ2-5, with 7 nucleotides matching TRBD2. The CDR3 consists of 15 residues. Trimming removed 2 bases from V and 3 bases from J; junction bases left unmatched: 6. Germline CDR1 reads ENHRY; CDR2 reads SYGVKD. DNA for the CDR3: TGTGCCATCAGTGAGCCGGGGCTAGCGGAAGAGACCCAGTACTTC. Protein sequence: CAISEPGLAEETQYF.

This chain joins TRBV19 and TRBJ2-3; 12 bases line up with TRBD2. The CDR3 covers 15 residues. The germline gives CDR1 LNHDA, CDR2 SQIVND (reference sequence). J gave up 3 bases and V 5 bases, and 3 bases lay outside the gene matches. The CDR3 protein is CASSGLAGTTDTQYF. In nucleotides, the CDR3 is TGTGCCAGTAGTGGACTAGCGGGAACAACAGATACGCAGTATTTT.

The rearrangement uses TRBV20-1 and TRBJ2-1, with D possibly being TRBD2 (5 bases). CDR1 and CDR2 (germline): DFQATT, SNEGSKA (reference sequence). Trimming left V 3 bases short and J 8 bases short, with 8 bases between. This CDR3 contains 11 residues. The CDR3 loop reads CSASDGDEQFF. CDR3 sequence (DNA): TGCAGTGCTAGTGACGGGGATGAGCAGTTCTTC.

V is TRBV27 and J is TRBJ2-7; maybe TRBD2 (5 bases). Germline CDR1 and CDR2: MNHEY and SMNVEV (reference sequence). The V end was cut by 5 bases, the J end by 6 bases, with 14 bases between. The CDR3 totals 13 residues. CDR3 bases: TGTGCCAGCAGTCCCCGACGGGGTCGCGAGCAGTACGTC. It yields the protein CASSPRRGREQYV.